What follows are 20 T cell receptor beta chains derived from one specimen sequenced in a study of OX40 agonist ivuxolimab in advanced cancers. This table comes from immunoSEQ multiplex PCR, and its TCRdb copy is limited to in-frame clones, with some not included. This table holds approximately 82,000 clones, roughly 92% found once. Sequenced material: CD4+ or CD8+ T cells sorted from blood, taken in a trial of the OX40 agonist ivuxolimab. The receptors were gathered from an adult with an advanced solid tumor such as melanoma, head and neck, liver or kidney cancer.

Details on this clone: An end of the junction differs from the germline gene, which may be a read error. J is TRBJ2-7 and V is TRBV19, with unresolved D. Per germline, CDR1 LNHDA and CDR2 SQIVND (reference sequence). The CDR3 runs 13 residues. CDR3 sequence reads: CASSIDMRQPSHF. CDR3 bases: TGTGCCAGTAGTATAGATATGAGGCAGCCATCGCACTTC.

The chain has TRBV2 and TRBJ2-7, with unresolved D. Trimming stripped 7 bases from V and 5 bases from J, with 6 bases between. Germline CDR1 SNHLY, CDR2 FYNNEI. The CDR3 extends over 10 amino acids. CDR3 sequence reads: CASTENEQYF. CDR3 DNA: TGTGCCAGCACCGAAAACGAGCAGTACTTC.

The chain combines TRBV30 with TRBJ2-5; TRBD1 agrees at 7 bases. Germline assignment: CDR1 GTSNPN and CDR2 SVGIG (reference sequence). Trimming cost V 0 bases and J 5 bases; bases outside gene matches: 24. There are 20 residues in the CDR3. As DNA, the CDR3 is TGTGCCTGGAGTGTACGAAGGGACAGTATACACCACCTTAAGAGGGAGACCCAGTACTTC. Protein sequence: CAWSVRRDSIHHLKRETQYF. Together with reference TRBV30 and TRBJ2-5, the CDR3 gives the full variable domain: SQTIHQWPATLVQPVGSPLSLECTVEGTSNPNLYWYRQAAGRGLQLLFYSVGIGQISSEVPQNLSASRPQDRQFILSSKKLLLSDSGFYLCAWSVRRDSIHHLKRETQYFGPGTRLLVL.

V and J are TRBV6-5 and TRBJ2-3; weak D call: TRBD1 (6 bases). Germline V gene data show CDR1 as MNHEY and CDR2 as SVGAGI. The CDR3 spans 13 residues. With 6 bases removed from V and 4 bases from J, the gap between germline ends came to 11 bases. The CDR3 sequence is CASRQPGADTQYF. CDR3 sequence (DNA): TGTGCCAGCAGGCAACCAGGGGCAGATACGCAGTATTTT.

This clone has more than one count but fewer than ten. V is TRBV6-5 and J is TRBJ1-2; TRBD1 might be the D (5 bases). The CDR3 extends over 13 amino acids. Trimming took off 1 base at V and 2 bases at J, with 5 bases between the two ends. Per germline, CDR1 MNHEY and CDR2 SVGAGI. CDR3 amino acids: CASSYWDNYGYTF. Here the CDR3 DNA reads TGTGCCAGCAGTTACTGGGACAACTATGGCTACACCTTC.

The V and J genes are TRBV27 and TRBJ1-5; D is unresolved. This CDR3 region has 14 residues. Germline V gene data show CDR1 as MNHEY and CDR2 as SMNVEV (reference sequence). Trimming pared 3 bases from V and 6 bases from J, leaving 12 bases between. This chain's CDR3 is CASSFLGSGQPQHF. The DNA for the CDR3 is TGTGCCAGCAGTTTTTTAGGGTCGGGTCAGCCCCAGCATTTT.

About this clone itself: Other nucleotide sequences in the sample specify the same CDR3. The V and J genes are TRBV4-1 and TRBJ2-3, with 7 bases aligning to TRBD1. Germline loops: CDR1 MGHRA, CDR2 YSYEKL. J was trimmed by 6 bases and V by 0 bases; bases with no gene match: 12. The CDR3 spans 17 residues. CDR3 sequence: CASSQEGPRGLRDTQYF. In DNA, the CDR3 is TGCGCCAGCAGCCAAGAAGGGCCAAGGGGGCTACGGGATACGCAGTATTTT.

J is TRBJ2-2 and V is TRBV19; D may be TRBD1 (6 bases). CDR3 length: 14 amino acids. Trimming shortened V by 4 bases and J by 3 bases, and 9 bases separated the two germline ends. Germline assignment: CDR1 LNHDA and CDR2 SQIVND (reference sequence). For the CDR3, the DNA is TGTGCCAGTAGTAATGGGGGCCACACCGGGGAGCTGTTTTTT. It specifies CASSNGGHTGELFF.

This rearrangement joins TRBV7-3 to TRBJ2-2; D is possibly TRBD2 (5 bases). This CDR3 is 16 amino acids long. CDR1 is SGHTA and CDR2 is FQGTGA in the germline V gene. Trimming stripped 2 bases from V and 0 bases from J, with 10 bases between. The CDR3 DNA reads TGTGCCAGCAGCTTAGCCCGGACTGCGAACACCGGGGAGCTGTTTTTT. Protein sequence: CASSLARTANTGELFF.

The rearrangement links TRBV13 to TRBJ2-2, with D possibly matching TRBD2 (7 bases). The CDR3 totals 16 residues. Trimming cost V 4 bases and J 6 bases, with 18 bases left between them. Germline assignment: CDR1 PRHDT and CDR2 FYEKMQ (reference sequence). DNA of the CDR3: TGTGCCAGCAGCTCGAGACGGGGGGCAGGCGCCGGGGAGCTGTTTTTT. The encoded protein is CASSSRRGAGAGELFF.

The count of this clone is one. The V gene is TRBV2, the J gene TRBJ2-1, with 8 bases identical to TRBD1. The CDR3 extends over 16 amino acids. Germline values: CDR1 SNHLY, CDR2 FYNNEI. The ends lost 5 bases at V and 0 bases at J; junction bases unmatched: 6. Written as DNA, the CDR3 is TGTGCCAGCAGTTTGCAGGGGGCTGCCTCCTACAATGAGCAGTTCTTC. Encoded protein: CASSLQGAASYNEQFF.

This clone was seen a handful of times. The V and J genes are TRBV6-5 and TRBJ1-1, with 7 nucleotides matching TRBD1. V lost 6 bases, J lost 6 bases, and 7 bases stayed unmatched. Germline loops: CDR1 MNHEY, CDR2 SVGAGI. This CDR3 is 13 amino acids long. The CDR3 coding sequence is TGTGCCAGCAGCCTACAGGGGATCGCTGAAGCTTTCTTT. Its protein is CASSLQGIAEAFF.

A single count supports this clone. The chain has TRBV11-3 and TRBJ2-1, with D hard to call. The CDR3 has 12 amino acids. The germline V and J ends were trimmed by 5 bases and 4 bases, with 6 bases remaining between them. The germline V gene encodes CDR1 SGHNT and CDR2 YENEEA. The CDR3 reads CASSHNYNEQFF. The CDR3 coding sequence is TGTGCCAGCAGCCATAATTACAATGAGCAGTTCTTC. The complete variable domain, with remaining parts taken from reference TRBV11-3 and TRBJ2-1, reads EAGVVQSPRYKIIEKKQPVAFWCNPISGHNTLYWYLQNLGQGPELLIRYENEEAVDDSQLPKDRFSAERLKGVDSTLKIQPAELGDSAVYLCASSHNYNEQFFGPGTRLTVL.

Points on this clone: The sample carries other DNA sequences with the same CDR3. The chain joins TRBV10-3 to TRBJ1-4; unclear D gene. The V end lost 5 bases, the J end lost 0 bases, and 4 bases lay between the germline ends. CDR3 length equals 13 residues. Germline V gene sequence: CDR1 ENHRY, CDR2 SYGVKD. The CDR3 sequence: CAISPATNEKLFF. DNA of the CDR3: TGTGCCATCAGTCCCGCAACTAATGAAAAACTGTTTTTT.

In DNA, the CDR3 is TGTGCCAGCAGCTTAGCGGGCGGGAGGGGTAATGAGCAGTTCTTC. Amino acids: CASSLAGGRGNEQFF. The J gene is TRBJ2-1, the V gene TRBV7-9; 9 nucleotides agree with TRBD2. CDR1 SEHNR and CDR2 FQNEAQ come from the germline V gene (reference sequence). The CDR3 has 15 amino acids. V lost 0 bases, J lost 7 bases, and 4 bases stayed unmatched.

CDR3 nucleotides: TGTGCCTGGGCGGGAGTCTCCTACAATGAGCAGTTCTTC. Protein product: CAWAGVSYNEQFF. The chain uses TRBV30 and TRBJ2-1; 7 bases match TRBD2. Looked up from germline, CDR1 is GTSNPN and CDR2 is SVGIG (reference sequence). With 5 bases clipped from V and 0 bases from J, the junction kept 1 base outside the gene matches. This CDR3 contains 13 residues. Based on the CDR3 plus reference TRBV30 and TRBJ2-1, the full variable domain is SQTIHQWPATLVQPVGSPLSLECTVEGTSNPNLYWYRQAAGRGLQLLFYSVGIGQISSEVPQNLSASRPQDRQFILSSKKLLLSDSGFYLCAWAGVSYNEQFFGPGTRLTVL.

The V gene is TRBV7-5, the J gene TRBJ2-5; the table's D call, TRBD2, has no DNA check behind it. TRBV7-5 is annotated as a pseudogene. The CDR3 has 19 amino acids. The CDR3 here is CARRHSGGEKAEALETQYF. For the CDR3, the DNA is TGTGCCAGAAGGCACTCGGGAGGGGAGAAGGCCGAGGCATTGGAGACCCAGTACTTC.

The chain joins TRBV30 to TRBJ1-5; D might be TRBD1 (5 bases). The germline V gene has CDR1 GTSNPN and CDR2 SVGIG (reference sequence). The CDR3 spans 13 residues. The ends were cut back, 3 bases at V and 6 bases at J, with 12 bases in the middle. In DNA form, the CDR3 reads TGTGCCTGGAGAAGTGGGGGAGGTCAGCCCCAGCATTTT. This encodes CAWRSGGGQPQHF.

The chain couples TRBV18 to TRBJ1-2; 12 bases map to TRBD1. Looked up from germline, CDR1 is KGHSH and CDR2 is LQKENI. V was clipped by 2 bases and J by 5 bases; unmatched bases: 3. This CDR3 comprises 15 residues. The CDR3 bases are TGTGCCAGCTCACCAGGGACAGGGGGCAATTATGGCTACACCTTC. It encodes CASSPGTGGNYGYTF.

V is TRBV6-1 and J is TRBJ1-5; tentatively, D is TRBD1 (5 bases). The CDR3 is 16 amino acids. V was shortened by 2 bases and J by 1 base, with 12 bases between the two germline ends. The germline V gene encodes CDR1 MNHNS and CDR2 SASEGT. CDR3 region: CASSERVRGSNQPQHF. In nucleotides, the CDR3 is TGTGCCAGCAGTGAACGTGTCCGGGGCAGCAATCAGCCCCAGCATTTT.